This TCR beta chain was captured in a study of T cell repertoires in cytomegalovirus infection. Study background: CMV epitopes used comprised recently identified HLA-C-restricted ones and well-studied HLA-B-restricted ones. Matching HLA type, along with CMV infection, was indicated by public TCR beta signatures.

TCRdb re-called the reads with MiXCR, one entry per CDR3 protein. The table records roughly 500,000 distinct CDR3 sequences, 30% to 35% of them present only once. Regarding this clonotype: Its antigen remains unidentified.

Study results and limitations: CMV-specific HLA-C-restricted TCR beta clonotypes dominated the ex vivo response. Carriers of CMV plus the relevant HLA were identified by cumulative public TCR beta family frequency.

Here the sequenced sample was cultured PBMCs, taken from culture after CMV antigen stimulation. This clonotype originated in a human donor in good health (CMV status not recorded). Some clones in this sample may be carry-over from other donors' samples.

The CDR3 nucleotides are TGTGCCAGCAGCTTAGCGCAGATACGGGGCACTGAAGCTTTCTTT. This encodes CASSLAQIRGTEAFF. The chain joins TRBV7-8 to TRBJ1-1; D gene uncertain. Germline CDR1 reads SGHVS; CDR2 reads FQNEAQ. This CDR3 is built from 15 residues. The ends were cut back, 0 bases at V and 4 bases at J, with 12 bases in the middle.